The TCR beta chain described here comes from a study of T cell responses to AZD1222 COVID-19 vaccine. Using immunoSEQ multiplex PCR, the repertoire was profiled, and TCRdb retains in-frame clones only, with some absent. In the table there are over 150,000 clones, about nine tenths of which are singletons. Study conclusions and caveats: Donors were chiefly white British, with a greater number of females, and clonal diversity was perhaps underestimated. Nearly half of the spike-specific TCRs reportedly recognize variant regions that carry no mutations.

About this clone: Antigen: not known.

Trimming removed 5 bases at V and 4 bases at J, with 15 bases between. The germline gives CDR1 SGHTA, CDR2 FQGNSA. The CDR3 covers 16 residues. The sequence was obtained from an adult in good health. The genes are TRBV7-2 and TRBJ1-6; D possibly corresponds to TRBD1 (6 bases). The material was peripheral blood, obtained on day 0 of AZD1222 vaccination. The CDR3 DNA sequence: TGTGCCAGCAGCCAGAGTGGACAGCGATATAATTCACCCCTCCACTTT. Translated, it gives CASSQSGQRYNSPLHF.